The clone carrying this T cell receptor (beta chain) was detected only a few times. Its target is unknown. V shed 6 bases and J shed 0 bases, with 16 bases lying between them. The CDR3 extends over 16 amino acids. The V gene's germline CDR1 is SGHTA and CDR2 FQGNSA. Every TCR beta cDNA library bore unique molecular identifiers. Once roughly 0.9 to 10 million T cells were used, roughly 0.5 million cDNA molecules resulted. TCRdb itself ran the PCR reads through MiXCR, one entry per CDR3 protein. In the table there are about 800,000 distinct CDR3 sequences, approximately 30% of which are singletons. This sample was taken from a study of post-analysis software for immune sequencing data. Study summary: Recorded disease courses covered relapsing-remitting, secondary progressive and progressive-relapsing multiple sclerosis. Some patients had no subtype annotation.

Findings of the study overall: Four to six TRBV segments were significantly more frequent in patients than in controls. TRBV5-6, TRBV5-1 and TRBV20-1 were among these segments. The normalized Chao1 diversity of multiple sclerosis patients was significantly lower than that of controls. Under F measure analysis, samples from one preparation batch co-clustered strongly.

The sequence was collected from a girl aged 10 to 17 with multiple sclerosis. The genes are TRBV7-2 and TRBJ2-3; TRBD1 might be the D (5 bases). Sequences were obtained from blood. CDR3 nucleotide sequence: TGTGCCAGCAGACCCGGGCCCAGGGTTAGCACAGATACGCAGTATTTT. Translation: CASRPGPRVSTDTQYF.